This T cell receptor beta chain comes out of a study of OX40 agonist ivuxolimab in advanced cancers. Study overall: Partial responses occurred in Three dose-escalation patients, one with hepatocellular carcinoma and two with cutaneous melanoma.

Some clones are missing from TCRdb's copy, which holds only in-frame ones; the method was immunoSEQ multiplex PCR. This table holds tens of thousands of clones, about 81% found once. Findings and limits, study-wide: Antigens targeted by the expanded peripheral T cells were not determined.

This clone was counted once. Its antigen is unknown. The CDR3 sequence is 15 residues long. The germline V and J ends were trimmed by 3 bases and 2 bases, with 13 bases remaining between them. CDR1 MRHNA and CDR2 SNTAGT come from the germline V gene. The sample consisted of CD4+ or CD8+ T cells sorted from blood, taken in a trial of the OX40 agonist ivuxolimab. This rearrangement joins TRBV6-4 to TRBJ1-1; no clear D. The receptor was derived from an adult with an advanced solid tumor such as melanoma, head and neck, liver or kidney cancer. The CDR3 is CASSDQEGPNTEAFF. CDR3 in DNA: TGTGCCAGCAGTGATCAAGAGGGCCCTAACACTGAAGCTTTCTTT.